These 5 T cell receptor beta chains originate from one sample sequenced in a study of tumor and adjacent non-tumor tissue in lung cancer. TCRbeta libraries were built with three rounds of nested PCR, modified from ARM-PCR. TCRdb reanalysed the multiplex PCR reads using MiXCR and keeps one entry per CDR3 protein. Altogether approximately 90,000 distinct CDR3 sequences are present, around 82% being singletons, with the ten largest covering about a fifth. The template was RNA from unsorted bulk tissue. More than 3 cm separated this lung sample from the edge of the tumor. The sequencing sample was made of distant non-tumor lung tissue. The source of these receptors is a woman aged 45-65 years with non-small cell lung cancer.

Comment on this clonotype: Given a much more abundant clone one base away, this may be a read error. J is TRBJ2-5 and V is TRBV20-1, with 11 bases lining up with TRBD2. From germline, CDR1 is DFQATT and CDR2 SNEGSKA (reference sequence). CDR3 length: 15 amino acids. CDR3 amino acids: CSVRSVAGGGETQYF. The CDR3 DNA reads as TGCAGTGTTAGATCCGTAGCGGGAGGGGGCGAGACCCAGTACTTC.

In this sample, this clonotype turned up once. One end of the junction is discordant with germline, which a read error may explain. This chain's CDR3 is CSVEGTPTAIDTEALF. DNA for the CDR3: TGCAGCGTTGAAGGGACCCCGACCGCTATAGACACTGAAGCTCTCTTT. The V gene is TRBV29-1, the J gene TRBJ1-1; D ambiguous. The CDR3 loop spans 16 amino acids. The germline V gene has CDR1 SQVTM and CDR2 ANQGSEA.

Turning to this clonotype: One base away lies a much larger clone, so this may be a sequencing read error. The chain joins TRBV24-1 to TRBJ2-1; 7 bases align to TRBD1. The length of the CDR3 is 15 residues. The V gene's germline CDR1 is KGHDR and CDR2 SFDVKD. The CDR3 DNA sequence: TGTGTCACCAGTGACCTGGACAGGATAAACAATGAGCAGTTCTTC. Its protein product is CVTSDLDRINNEQFF.

To note about this clonotype: The CDR3 does not close with the conserved phenylalanine or tryptophan, likely indicating a read error. This rearrangement joins TRBV11-2 to TRBJ2-1; D unclear. CDR1 and CDR2 (germline): SGHAT, FQNNGV. This CDR3 is built from 14 residues. In nucleotides, the CDR3 is TGCGCCAGCAGCTTAGAGGCGGCCAGTAATGAGCAGTTCCTC. Translated: CASSLEAASNEQFL.

This clonotype was recorded once. The junction departs from germline at one end; a sequencing error may be responsible. This chain links TRBV29-1 with TRBJ2-7, with D hard to call. The CDR3 contains 13 residues. The germline V gene has CDR1 SQVTM and CDR2 ANQGSEA. In DNA form, the CDR3 reads TGCAGCGTCGATCTAGAACGCCCGTACGAGCATTACTTC. Amino acids: CSVDLERPYEHYF.